The 7 T cell receptor beta chains in this list originate from one sample, sequenced in a study of blood T cell repertoires in COVID-19. Sequenced by immunoSEQ multiplex PCR; TCRdb stores in-frame clones only, minus some. This table has 160,000 or so clones, nearly 80% appearing once. The source material was peripheral blood. Every receptor here comes from a woman of 80 years or more with acute or convalescent COVID-19.

The genes are TRBV18 and TRBJ1-2; D might be TRBD1 (5 bases). This CDR3 contains 15 residues. The germline V gene has CDR1 KGHSH and CDR2 LQKENI. The germline V and J ends were trimmed by 0 bases and 5 bases, with 13 bases remaining between them. The CDR3 loop is CASSPPNRQPYGYTF. The CDR3 DNA sequence: TGTGCCAGCTCACCACCGAACAGACAGCCATATGGCTACACCTTC.

The V call is TRBV6-4, the J call TRBJ1-1; 11 nucleotides line up with TRBD1. V was pared by 6 bases and J by 5 bases, with 5 bases of the junction left unmatched. The CDR3 covers 14 residues. Germline CDR1 MRHNA, CDR2 SNTAGT. The CDR3 nucleotides read TGTGCCAGCAGATCCGGGACAGGGGGGACTGAAGCTTTCTTT. Translated, it gives CASRSGTGGTEAFF.

The chain joins TRBV11-3 to TRBJ2-1; 9 bases agree with TRBD1. Losses at the gene ends were 3 bases for V and 7 bases for J; bases not matched to a gene: 10. The germline gives CDR1 SGHNT, CDR2 YENEEA. The CDR3 has 16 residues. The CDR3 DNA reads as TGTGCCAGCAGCTTGGGCACCGGGACAGGGAGTAATGAGCAGTTCTTC. This codes for CASSLGTGTGSNEQFF.

The V call is TRBV19, the J call TRBJ2-2; 14 bases fit TRBD2. This CDR3 has 16 residues. Germline V gene data show CDR1 as LNHDA and CDR2 as SQIVND (reference sequence). J gave up 6 bases and V 5 bases, and 5 bases lay outside the gene matches. CDR3 loop: CASSPGLAGGPGELFF. For the CDR3, the DNA is TGTGCCAGTAGTCCAGGACTAGCGGGGGGACCCGGGGAGCTGTTTTTT.

This clone has just one count. This chain uses TRBV5-6 with TRBJ1-6, with D unresolved. V lost 5 bases to trimming and J lost 2 bases, with 11 bases between them. Germline V gene sequence: CDR1 SGHDT, CDR2 YYEEEE. The CDR3 runs to 15 residues. CDR3 bases: TGTGCCAGCAGACCCGGGGTTCCCTATAATTCACCCCTCCACTTT. It specifies CASRPGVPYNSPLHF.

DNA for the CDR3: TGTGCCAGCCGGACTAGCAGTAACACCGGGGAGCTGTTTTTT. It codes for CASRTSSNTGELFF. The chain combines TRBV2 with TRBJ2-2; 8 bases line up with TRBD2. The CDR3 sequence is 14 residues long. Germline V gene lookup returns CDR1 SNHLY and CDR2 FYNNEI. With V trimmed by 8 bases and J by 2 bases, 4 bases remained unmatched.

The table lists this clone with a count of one. This rearrangement joins TRBV6-5 to TRBJ2-7; TRBD2 matches at 13 bases. The V and J ends lost 8 bases and 4 bases, in that order; junction bases with no gene match: 8. The CDR3 totals 15 residues. Germline CDR1 reads MNHEY; CDR2 reads SVGAGI. This CDR3 is CASHRGTSGEYEQYF. The CDR3 nucleotides are TGTGCCAGCCACCGGGGGACTAGCGGGGAGTACGAGCAGTACTTC.